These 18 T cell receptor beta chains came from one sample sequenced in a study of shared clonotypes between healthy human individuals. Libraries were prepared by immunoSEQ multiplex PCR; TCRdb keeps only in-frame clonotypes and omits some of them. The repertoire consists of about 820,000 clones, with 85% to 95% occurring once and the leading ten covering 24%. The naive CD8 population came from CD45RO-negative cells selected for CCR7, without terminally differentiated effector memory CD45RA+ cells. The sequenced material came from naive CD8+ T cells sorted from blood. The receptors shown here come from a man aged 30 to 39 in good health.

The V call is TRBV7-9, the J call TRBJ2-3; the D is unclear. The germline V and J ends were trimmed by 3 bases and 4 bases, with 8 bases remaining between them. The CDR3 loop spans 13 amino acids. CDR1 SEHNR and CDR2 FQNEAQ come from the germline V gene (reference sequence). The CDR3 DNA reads TGTGCCAGCAGCTTCTCGACCCCAGATACGCAGTATTTT. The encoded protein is CASSFSTPDTQYF. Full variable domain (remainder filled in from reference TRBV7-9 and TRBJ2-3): DTGVSQNPRHKITKRGQNVTFRCDPISEHNRLYWYRQTLGQGPEFLTYFQNEAQLEKSRLLSDRFSAERPKGSFSTLEIQRTEQGDSAMYLCASSFSTPDTQYFGPGTRLTVL.

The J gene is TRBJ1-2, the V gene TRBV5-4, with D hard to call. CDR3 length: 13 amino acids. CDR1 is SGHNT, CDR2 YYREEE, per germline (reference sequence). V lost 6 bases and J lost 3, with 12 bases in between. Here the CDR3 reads CASTGVGDYGYTF. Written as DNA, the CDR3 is TGTGCCAGCACCGGAGTTGGGGACTATGGCTACACCTTC.

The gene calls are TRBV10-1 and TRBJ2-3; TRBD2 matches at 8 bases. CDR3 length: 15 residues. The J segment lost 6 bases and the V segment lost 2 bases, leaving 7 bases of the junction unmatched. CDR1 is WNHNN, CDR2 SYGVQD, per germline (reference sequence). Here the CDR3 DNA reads TGCGCCAGCAGTGAGACGGGAGGGCCAGGGGATACGCAGTATTTT. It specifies CASSETGGPGDTQYF.

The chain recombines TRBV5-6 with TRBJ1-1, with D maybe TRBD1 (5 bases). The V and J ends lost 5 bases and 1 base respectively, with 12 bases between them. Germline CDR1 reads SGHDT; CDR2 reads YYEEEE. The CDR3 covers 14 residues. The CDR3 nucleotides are TGTGCCAGCAGACCGGGCACAGGGAACACTGAAGCTTTCTTT. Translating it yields CASRPGTGNTEAFF.

The CDR3 bases are TGTGCCAGCAGCTTAGAGAACAGGGGATACGAGCAGTACTTC. Its protein product is CASSLENRGYEQYF. This sequence joins TRBV7-9 and TRBJ2-7; TRBD1 aligns across 7 bases. The CDR3 contains 14 residues. The V segment lost 1 base and the J segment 4 bases; nucleotides outside the gene matches: 4. Germline CDR1 SEHNR, CDR2 FQNEAQ (reference sequence).

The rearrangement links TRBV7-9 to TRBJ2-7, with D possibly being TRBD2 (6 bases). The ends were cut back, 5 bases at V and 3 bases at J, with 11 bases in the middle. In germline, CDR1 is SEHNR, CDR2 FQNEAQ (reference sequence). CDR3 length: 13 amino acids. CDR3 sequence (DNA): TGTGCCAGCAGCGGGGCGGGACTCTACGAGCAGTACTTC. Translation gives CASSGAGLYEQYF.

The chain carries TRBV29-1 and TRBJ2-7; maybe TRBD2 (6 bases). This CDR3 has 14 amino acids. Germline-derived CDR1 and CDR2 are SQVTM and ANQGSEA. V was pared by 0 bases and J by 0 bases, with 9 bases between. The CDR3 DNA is TGCAGCGTTGAAGATCCGGGGGTCTCCTACGAGCAGTACTTC. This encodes CSVEDPGVSYEQYF.

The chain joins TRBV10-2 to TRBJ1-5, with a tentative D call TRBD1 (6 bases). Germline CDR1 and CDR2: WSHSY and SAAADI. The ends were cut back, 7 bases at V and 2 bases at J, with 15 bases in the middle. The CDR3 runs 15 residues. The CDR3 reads CASMEGGSGNQPQHF. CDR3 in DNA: TGCGCCAGCATGGAGGGGGGATCCGGCAATCAGCCCCAGCATTTT.

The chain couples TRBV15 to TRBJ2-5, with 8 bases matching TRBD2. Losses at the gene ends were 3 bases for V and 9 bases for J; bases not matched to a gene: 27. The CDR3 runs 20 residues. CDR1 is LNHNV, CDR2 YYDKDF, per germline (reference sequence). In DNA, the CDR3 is TGTGCCACCAGCAGGTCCTTTGCCCCTACGCGGGAGGTCCGTTATACGGCCCAGTACTTC. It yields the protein CATSRSFAPTREVRYTAQYF.

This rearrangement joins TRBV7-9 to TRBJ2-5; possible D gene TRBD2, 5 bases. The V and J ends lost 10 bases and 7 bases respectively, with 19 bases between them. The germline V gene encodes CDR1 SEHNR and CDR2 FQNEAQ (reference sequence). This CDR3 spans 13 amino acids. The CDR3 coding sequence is TGTGCCACTACCGCGGGCGCGCCTCGGACCCAGTACTTC. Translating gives CATTAGAPRTQYF.

CDR3 sequence (DNA): TGCAGCGTTGAGGGACTAGCGGGAGGGCATTTTGGCGCAGATACGCAGTATTTT. It encodes CSVEGLAGGHFGADTQYF. The V call is TRBV29-1, the J call TRBJ2-3; TRBD2 agrees at 16 bases. J lost 4 bases, V lost 3 bases, and 10 bases had no gene match. CDR1 SQVTM and CDR2 ANQGSEA come from the germline V gene. The CDR3 length is 18 residues.

The chain's CDR3 is CASSSDKSSYNSPLHF. The CDR3 region has the DNA TGTGCCAGCAGCAGCGACAAGAGCTCCTATAATTCACCCCTCCACTTT. This chain joins TRBV5-6 and TRBJ1-6; D ambiguous. CDR3 length: 16 amino acids. The V end lost 4 bases, the J end lost 0 bases, and 11 bases lay between the germline ends. Germline V gene lookup returns CDR1 SGHDT and CDR2 YYEEEE.

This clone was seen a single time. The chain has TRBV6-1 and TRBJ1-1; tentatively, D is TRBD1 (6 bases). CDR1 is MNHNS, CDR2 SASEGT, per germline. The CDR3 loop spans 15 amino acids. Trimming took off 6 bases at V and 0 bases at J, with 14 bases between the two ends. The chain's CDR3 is CASRERTVLNTEAFF. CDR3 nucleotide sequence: TGTGCCAGCAGGGAAAGGACAGTTCTGAACACTGAAGCTTTCTTT.

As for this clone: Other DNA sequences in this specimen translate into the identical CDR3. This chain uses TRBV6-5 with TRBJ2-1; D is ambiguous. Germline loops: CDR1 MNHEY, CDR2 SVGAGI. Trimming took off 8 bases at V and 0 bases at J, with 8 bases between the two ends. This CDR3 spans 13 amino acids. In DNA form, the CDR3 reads TGTGCCAGCTCTTCCAGCTCCTACAATGAGCAGTTCTTC. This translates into CASSSSSYNEQFF.

The CDR3 DNA reads as TGTGCCAGCAGCTCAAAGGGGCTTCGAGCGGGGGCTTACAATGAGCAGTTCTTC. Translated, it gives CASSSKGLRAGAYNEQFF. The chain employs TRBV7-9 and TRBJ2-1; 8 bases align to TRBD2. CDR3 size: 18 residues. Germline V gene data show CDR1 as SEHNR and CDR2 as FQNEAQ (reference sequence). Germline trimming cut 4 bases from V and 4 bases from J; bases unmatched to any gene: 15.

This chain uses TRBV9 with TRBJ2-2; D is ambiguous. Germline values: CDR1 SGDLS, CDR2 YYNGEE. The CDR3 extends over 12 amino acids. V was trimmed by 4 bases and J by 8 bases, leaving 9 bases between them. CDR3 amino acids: CASSSRAGELFF. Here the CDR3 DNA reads TGTGCCAGCAGCTCAAGGGCGGGGGAGCTGTTTTTT.

CDR3: CASSEDSSYGYTF. CDR3 nucleotide sequence: TGTGCCAGCAGCGAAGACAGTTCCTATGGCTACACCTTC. The genes are TRBV7-9 and TRBJ1-2; TRBD1 might be the D (5 bases). Germline assignment: CDR1 SEHNR and CDR2 FQNEAQ (reference sequence). This CDR3 is built from 13 residues. Trimming removed 5 bases at V and 4 bases at J, with 11 bases between.

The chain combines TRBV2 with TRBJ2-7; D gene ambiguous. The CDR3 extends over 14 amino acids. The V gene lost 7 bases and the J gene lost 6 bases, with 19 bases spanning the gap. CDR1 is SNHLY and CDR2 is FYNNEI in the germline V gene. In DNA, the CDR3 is TGTGCCAGCACCGGTGGGCGGACGTTTTTCGAGCAGTACTTC. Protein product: CASTGGRTFFEQYF.